One TCR beta chain is described in this entry. Its antigen is not identified. V dropped 1 base and J dropped 5 bases, with 8 bases sitting between them. The germline V gene has CDR1 SGHTA and CDR2 FQGNSA. The CDR3 sequence is 13 residues long. Here immunoSEQ multiplex PCR was the method, and the copy in TCRdb shows in-frame clones only, minus some. The sample records roughly 36,000 clones, 75% to 85% being singletons. The data derive from a study of T cells in localized non-small cell lung cancer. Notes on the study in general: Among the tissues sampled, uninvolved adjacent lung had the highest T cell clonality, above tumor. When the top 100 tumor clones were examined, a median around 61 of them also appeared in the adjacent lung, which was paired and uninvolved. Increased T cell density in blood showed an association with longer overall survival.

Sequenced here: PBMCs, sampled before any cancer treatment. This chain uses TRBV7-2 with TRBJ2-5; TRBD2 might be the D (5 bases). This sequence was found in a woman aged 35-75 years with stage II squamous cell lung carcinoma. The CDR3 loop is CASSLVRGETQYF. The CDR3, as DNA: TGTGCCAGCAGCTTAGTTCGGGGTGAGACCCAGTACTTC. The full variable domain, in which reference TRBV7-2 and TRBJ2-5 provide the parts outside the CDR3, is GAGVSQSPSNKVTEKGKDVELRCDPISGHTALYWYRQSLGQGLEFLIYFQGNSAPDKSGLPSDRFSAERTGGSVSTLTIQRTQQEDSAVYLCASSLVRGETQYFGPGTRLLVL.